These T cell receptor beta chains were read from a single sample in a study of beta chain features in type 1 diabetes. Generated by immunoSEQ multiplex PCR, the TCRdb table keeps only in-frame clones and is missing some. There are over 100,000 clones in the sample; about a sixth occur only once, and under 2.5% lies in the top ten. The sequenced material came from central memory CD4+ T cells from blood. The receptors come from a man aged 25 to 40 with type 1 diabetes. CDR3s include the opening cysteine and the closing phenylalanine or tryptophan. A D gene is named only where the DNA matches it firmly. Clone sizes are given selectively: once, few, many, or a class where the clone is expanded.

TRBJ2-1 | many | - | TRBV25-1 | TGTGCCAGCAGTGAATTCCAGGGTTCCTACAATGAGCAGTTCTTC | CASSEFQGSYNEQFF
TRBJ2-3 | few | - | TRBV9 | TGTGCCAGCAGCGTAGCAGGAGTGGGCACAGATACGCAGTATTTT | CASSVAGVGTDTQYF
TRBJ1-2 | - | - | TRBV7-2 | TGTGCCAGCAGCCGCGGACAGCTCTATGGCTACACCTTC | CASSRGQLYGYTF
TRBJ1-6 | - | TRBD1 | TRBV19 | TGTGCCAGTTCTCGGGACAGAGGACCCCTCCACTTT | CASSRDRGPLHF
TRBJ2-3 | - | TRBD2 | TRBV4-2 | TGTGCCAGCAGCCAAGTCATAGCGGGGGGGCCGAATACGCAGTATTTT | CASSQVIAGGPNTQYF
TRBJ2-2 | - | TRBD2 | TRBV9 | TGTGCCAGCAGCGTAGCTGGGCGGGGGACCGGGGAGCTGTTTTTT | CASSVAGRGTGELFF
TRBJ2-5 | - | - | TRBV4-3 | TGCGCCAGCAGCCTAGGGTACAGGGGAGGGGAGACCCAGTACTTC | CASSLGYRGGETQYF
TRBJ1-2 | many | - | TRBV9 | TGTGCCAGCAGCCCTTCAAAAGGGGGCTACACCTTC | CASSPSKGGYTF
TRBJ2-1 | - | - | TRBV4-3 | TGCGCCAGCAGCCAAGATCCAGCCCCTTACAATGAGCAGTTCTTC | CASSQDPAPYNEQFF
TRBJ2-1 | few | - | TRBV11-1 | TGTGCCAGCAGCTGGGGCGCGGGGAGAAATGAGCAGTTCTTC | CASSWGAGRNEQFF
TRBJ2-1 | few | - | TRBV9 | TGTGCCAGCAGCCGAGGGACTGATCATTACAATGAGCAGTTCTTC | CASSRGTDHYNEQFF
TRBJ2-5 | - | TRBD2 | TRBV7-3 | TGTGCCAGCAGTTTGCTAGCGGGGGGTGAGACCCAGTACTTC | CASSLLAGGETQYF
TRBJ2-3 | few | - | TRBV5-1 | TGCGCCAGCAGCTTGGAGGGGTTTGCAGATACGCAGTATTTT | CASSLEGFADTQYF
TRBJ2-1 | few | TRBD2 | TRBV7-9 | TGTGCCAGCAGCTTAGGGCTAGCGGGGGGCCTGCAGTTCTTC | CASSLGLAGGLQFF
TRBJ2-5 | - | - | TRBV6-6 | TGTGCCAGCAGCCTCGGACAGACCCAAGAGACCCAGTACTTC | CASSLGQTQETQYF
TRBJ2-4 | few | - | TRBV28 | TGTGCCAGCAGTTTAGGGGGAGGTGGAAACATTCAGTACTTC | CASSLGGGGNIQYF
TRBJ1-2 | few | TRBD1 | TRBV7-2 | TGTGCCAGCAGCTTACAGGGGGCGAGGTATGGCTACACCTTC | CASSLQGARYGYTF
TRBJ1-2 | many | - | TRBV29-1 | TGCAGCGTTGATAGGCTTCGGATAGGCTACACCTTC | CSVDRLRIGYTF
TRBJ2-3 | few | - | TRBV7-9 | TGTGCCAGCAGCTTAGTCTCAGATACGCAGTATTTT | CASSLVSDTQYF
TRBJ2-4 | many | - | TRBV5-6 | TGTGCCAGCAGCTTGGTAGGCTACGAGGGGAAAAACATTCAGTACTTC | CASSLVGYEGKNIQYF
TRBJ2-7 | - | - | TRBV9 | TGTGCCAGCAGCGGACAGGTGGAAACCTACGAGCAGTACTTC | CASSGQVETYEQYF
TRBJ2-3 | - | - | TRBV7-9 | TGTGCCAGCAGCTTGTATCTGGGGGATACGCAGTATTTT | CASSLYLGDTQYF
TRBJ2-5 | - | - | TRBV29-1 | TGCAGCGGCGCCGGGAGCCACCAAGAGACCCAGTACTTC | CSGAGSHQETQYF
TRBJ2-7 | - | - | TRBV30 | TGTGCCTGCTCCGTGGCGTACGAGCAGTACTTC | CACSVAYEQYF
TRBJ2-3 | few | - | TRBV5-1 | TGCGCCAGCAGCGTGACTAGAGGGGGCACAGATACGCAGTATTTT | CASSVTRGGTDTQYF
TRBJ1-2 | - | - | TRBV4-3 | TGCGCCAGCAGCCAGCATTCTAACTATGGCTACACCTTC | CASSQHSNYGYTF
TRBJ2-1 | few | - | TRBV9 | TGTGCCAGCAGCGTAGAGGGCCTCTACTACAATGAGCAGTTCTTC | CASSVEGLYYNEQFF
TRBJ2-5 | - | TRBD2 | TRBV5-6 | TGTGCCAGCAGCGCCCTGACCGGGACTAGCTTGGAGACCCAGTACTTC | CASSALTGTSLETQYF
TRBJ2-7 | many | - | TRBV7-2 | TGTGCCAGCAGCGAGTCGGCCGCCGAGCAGTACTTC | CASSESAAEQYF
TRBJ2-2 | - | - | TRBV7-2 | TGTGCCAGCAGCTTAAGGAAGGCGCCATTAGGCACCGGGGAGCTGTTTTTT | CASSLRKAPLGTGELFF
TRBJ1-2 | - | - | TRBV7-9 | TGTGCCAGCAGCTTAGGGCGGGCAGATGGCTACACCTTC | CASSLGRADGYTF
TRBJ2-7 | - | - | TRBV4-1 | TGCGCCAGCAGCCAATACTTTGCCGGCTTTCGGGACGAGCAGTACTTC | CASSQYFAGFRDEQYF
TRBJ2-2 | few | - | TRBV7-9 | TGTGCCAGCAGCCTATTCAACGCCGGGGAGCTGTTTTTT | CASSLFNAGELFF
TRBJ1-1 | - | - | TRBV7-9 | TGTGCCAGCAGCTCAACGAACACTGAAGCTTTCTTT | CASSSTNTEAFF
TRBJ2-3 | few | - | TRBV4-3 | TGCGCCAGCAGCCAAGCGGGATACACAGATACGCAGTATTTT | CASSQAGYTDTQYF
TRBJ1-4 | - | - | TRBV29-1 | TGCAGCGTTGAAAACGGGGGCGAAAAACTGTTTTTT | CSVENGGEKLFF
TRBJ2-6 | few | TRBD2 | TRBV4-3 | TGCGCCAGCAGCCCCTACCAGCGGGGGGCCACTGGGGCCAACGTCCTGACTTTC | CASSPYQRGATGANVLTF
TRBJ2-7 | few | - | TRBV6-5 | TGTGCCAGCAGTTACTCGAAAGAGCAGTACTTC | CASSYSKEQYF
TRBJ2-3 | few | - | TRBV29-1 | TGCAGCGTGGGGGGGCACCGGGATACGCAGTATTTT | CSVGGHRDTQYF
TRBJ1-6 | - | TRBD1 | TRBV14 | TGTGCCAGCAGCGTAAACAGGGGTTCACCCCTCCACTTT | CASSVNRGSPLHF
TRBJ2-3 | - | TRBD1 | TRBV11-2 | TGTGCCAGCAGCAATACAGGGGTAGGGACAGATACGCAGTATTTT | CASSNTGVGTDTQYF
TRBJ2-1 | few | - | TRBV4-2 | TGTGCCAGCGGGAACGGGGATGAGCAGTTCTTC | CASGNGDEQFF
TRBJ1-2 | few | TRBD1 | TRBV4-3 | TGCGCCAGCAGTTACACCGGGACAGGCTCCTATGGCTACACCTTC | CASSYTGTGSYGYTF
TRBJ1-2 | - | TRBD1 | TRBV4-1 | TGCGCCAGCAGCCAAGATCGCCCGGGACAGGATACTAACTATGGCTACACCTTC | CASSQDRPGQDTNYGYTF
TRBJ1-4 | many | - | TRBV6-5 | TGTGCCAGCAGAAGGCTTTCTAATGAAAAACTGTTTTTT | CASRRLSNEKLFF
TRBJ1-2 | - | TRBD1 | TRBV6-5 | TGTGCCAGCAGCCTGACAGGGGAGAACGGCTACACCTTC | CASSLTGENGYTF
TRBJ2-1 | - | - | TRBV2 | TGTGCCAGCAGTGCGGAGGGGGGGCTCTACAATGAGCAGTTCTTC | CASSAEGGLYNEQFF
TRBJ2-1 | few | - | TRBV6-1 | TGTGCCAGCAGTGAATCTTGGGGTAGCCGCAATGAGCAGTTCTTC | CASSESWGSRNEQFF
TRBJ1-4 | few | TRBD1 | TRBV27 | TGTGCCAGCAGCTCCAACCAGGGGGGAAATGAAAAACTGTTTTTT | CASSSNQGGNEKLFF
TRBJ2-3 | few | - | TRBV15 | TGTGCCACCAGCAGAGATTCCCCTGCGACAGATACGCAGTATTTT | CATSRDSPATDTQYF
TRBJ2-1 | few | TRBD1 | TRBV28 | TGTGCCAGCAGTCCTCCGGGACAGGCATCCTACAATGAGCAGTTCTTC | CASSPPGQASYNEQFF
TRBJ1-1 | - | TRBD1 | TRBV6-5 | TGTGCCAGCAGTCATAACTACAGGGGAGACACTGAAGCTTTCTTT | CASSHNYRGDTEAFF
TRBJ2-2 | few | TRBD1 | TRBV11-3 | TGTGCCAGCAGCAAGACAGGGGCTACCGGGGAGCTGTTTTTT | CASSKTGATGELFF
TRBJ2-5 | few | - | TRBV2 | TGTGCCAGCAAAGGGACTGATCAAGAGACCCAGTACTTC | CASKGTDQETQYF
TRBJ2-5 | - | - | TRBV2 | TGTGCCAGCAGGGGTCGGAGTGTCGTGGAGACCCAGTACTTC | CASRGRSVVETQYF
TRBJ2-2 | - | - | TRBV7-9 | TGTGCCAGCAGCCCAGATGGGTGGGCCGGGGAGCTGTTTTTT | CASSPDGWAGELFF
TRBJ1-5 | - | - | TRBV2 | TGTGCCAGCAGTGAAGAGGCAGGGGCAAGTGAGCCCCAGCATTTT | CASSEEAGASEPQHF
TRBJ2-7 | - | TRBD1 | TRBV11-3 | TGTGCCAGCAGCCGACAGGGTAGGGAGCAGTACTTC | CASSRQGREQYF
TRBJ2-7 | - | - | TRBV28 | TGTGCCAGCAGCGTGTACACCTACGAGCAGTACTTC | CASSVYTYEQYF
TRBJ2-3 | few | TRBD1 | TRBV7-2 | TGTGCCAGCAGCTCGGACAGGGGGCAGGGAGATACGCAGTATTTT | CASSSDRGQGDTQYF